Here is one TCR beta chain with its context. Its antigen is as yet unknown. Germline loops: CDR1 ENHRY, CDR2 SYGVKD. V trimming: 8 bases; J trimming: 3 bases; junction bases outside the gene matches: 9. CDR3 length: 15 residues. Pooling was applied to second doses at about 4 or about 12 weeks. This sample was taken from a study of T cell responses to AZD1222 COVID-19 vaccine. Some clones are missing from TCRdb's copy, which holds only in-frame ones; the method was immunoSEQ multiplex PCR. The profile shows approximately 200,000 clones, around 93% of them singletons. General observations from the study: At study baseline, merely six AZD1222 recipients were seropositive. Nearly half of the spike-specific TCRs reportedly recognize variant regions that carry no mutations.

This chain joins TRBV10-3 and TRBJ2-2; 7 bases match TRBD1. The sample here was peripheral blood, taken 28 days after the second AZD1222 dose. This receptor was identified in an adult who received the AZD1222 COVID-19 vaccine. The CDR3 coding sequence is TGTGCCATCTCAGGACAGGACGGGGACACCGGGGAGCTGTTTTTT. This sequence encodes CAISGQDGDTGELFF.